This T cell receptor beta chain was captured by sequencing in a study of Ad26.COV2.S vaccination and SARS-CoV-2 variants. Overall study results and limits: There was reportedly substantial breadth in spike-specific CD8+ and CD4+ T cell responses after vaccination.

Regarding treatment: some 20 received Ad26.COV2.S at low or high dose, single or two shots; a few received placebo; per-sample allocation not given. Sample collection was performed on day 63 after the first vaccine or placebo injection. An adult aged 18-55 years in Boston served as the donor. Of note for this clone: Antigen unknown.

Trimming removed 0 bases from V and 5 bases from J, with 10 bases in between. The germline gives CDR1 LGHDT, CDR2 YNNKEL (reference sequence). The CDR3 length is 14 residues. TCRdb's table, derived via immunoSEQ multiplex PCR, lists solely in-frame clones and lacks some. Seen here are more than 300,000 clones, about 85% observed once, and the top ten hold around 2%. The clonotype was recovered from a person between 18 and 65 years old who received the Ad26.COV2.S COVID-19 vaccine or a placebo. Sequences were derived from peripheral blood, sampled in a trial of Ad26.COV2.S vaccine versus placebo. V gene TRBV3-1 (or the pseudogene TRBV3-2) combines with J gene TRBJ2-5; the D gene is possibly TRBD1 (5 bases). CDR3 amino acids: CASSQDMGPETQYF. The CDR3 DNA reads as TGTGCCAGCAGCCAAGATATGGGGCCGGAGACCCAGTACTTC.